The entry below describes one TCR beta chain. This entry is derived from a study of cytomegalovirus exposure and HLA in healthy donors. The study ran its PCR with 60 Vbeta and 13 Jbeta primers. Profiling relied on immunoSEQ multiplex PCR, and the TCRdb table lists in-frame clones only, not all of them. Among 150,000 or so clones listed, around 79% were seen once. The V gene end was trimmed by 3 bases and the J gene end by 2 bases; junction bases not matched to a gene: 4. This CDR3 is 15 amino acids long. CDR1 is SGDLS and CDR2 is YYNGEE in the germline V gene. The chain links TRBV9 to TRBJ2-2, with 7 bases that match TRBD1. The specimen sequenced was PBMCs. The sequence derives from a woman aged 40 to 55 in good health and CMV-seropositive. The CDR3 spells CASSETGINTGELFF. Here the CDR3 DNA reads TGTGCCAGCAGCGAGACAGGGATAAACACCGGGGAGCTGTTTTTT. The full variable domain, completed using reference TRBV9 and TRBJ2-2, is DSGVTQTPKHLITATGQRVTLRCSPRSGDLSVYWYQQSLDQGLQFLIQYYNGEERAKGNILERFSAQQFPDLHSELNLSSLELGDSALYFCASSETGINTGELFFGEGSRLTVL.